This T cell receptor beta chain was documented in a study of T-cell memory formation after mild COVID-19 (dated by TCRdb to about 2021). About the full investigation: Most TCR sequence clusters were specific to one of the two donors. T-cell clones expanding and contracting after mild COVID-19 in a couple of donors were tracked by longitudinal TCRalpha and TCRbeta repertoire sequencing. The cohort comprised two young, previously healthy adult volunteers, one female and one male.

Instrument on record: Illumina NovaSeq 6000. cDNA libraries for TCRalpha and TCRbeta were prepared by 5'RACE using constant-segment primers, with sample barcodes and unique molecular identifiers added. Trizol reagent was used to extract RNA from every sample. The libraries were amplified in two PCR steps, and the second step added a second sample barcode and Illumina TruSeq adapters. Sequencing of libraries was performed on an Illumina NovaSeq with 2 x 150 bp paired-end reads. As for the authors' bioinformatics: With migec v1.2.7, reads were demultiplexed and then collapsed into UMI-guided consensus sequences. Using mixcr v2.1.11, UMI consensuses were aligned to TRA and TRB V and J templates and then assembled into clonotypes. A clonotype was counted as expanded or contracted only when both edgeR and NoisET called the clonotype significant, with the noise models trained on biological replicates. For edgeR calls, the cutoffs were a false discovery rate-adjusted p below 0.01 and a log2 fold-change threshold of 1. PCA with hierarchical clustering of max-normalized trajectories of the 1000 most abundant clonotypes was used as exploratory dynamics analysis. The CD4 or CD8 phenotype of responding clones was assigned using the separately sequenced CD4+ and CD8+ repertoires. TCRdb applied fastp at Q25 and MiXCR to the public reads, then kept only in-frame beta chains. CDR3 protein duplicates are merged, each entry listing the most common genes and DNA. These V and J calls derive from TCRdb rather than the authors' analysis. Within this sample are 300,000 to 400,000 distinct CDR3 sequences, with roughly 15% of them counted one time only. The ten largest clones represent about 20% of the sample.

Overall study results and their limits: From day 15 to 85, contracting clones showed balanced CD4/CD8 phenotypes, whereas a second wave of clones that expanded from day 15 to 37 leaned towards CD4+. SARS-CoV-2 specificity of the second-wave clones peaking on day 37 was not confirmed. The study covered only two mild cases, and larger cohorts including severe cases with pre-infection samples were considered necessary. The detection of some responding clones in pre-infection memory suggests that pre-existing cross-reactive memory T cells joined the SARS-CoV-2 response. Contracting CD4+ clones turned up mainly in the CM and EM memory subsets, whereas EMRA was where CD8+ clones were enriched.

CDR1 and CDR2, looked up from the germline V gene, are SNHLY and FYNNEI. The CDR3 spans 13 residues, from the cysteine through the phenylalanine. The CDR3 DNA has 39 bases and is translated from base 1. V loses 7 bases at its end and J loses 7 bases; junction bases beyond the gene matches: 8. Concerning this clonotype itself: Its cognate antigen has yet to be identified. No clone much larger than this one lies a single base away; base qualities are absent.

Ficoll-Paque density gradient centrifugation was used to isolate PBMCs. The clonotype originates from a man aged 18-30 years who had mild COVID-19 (a few samples of this study predate the infection). The sample titles of this study are shuffled in the database, so cell type and time point are left out; the donor was told from shared clones. The sample taken for sequencing was PBMCs or a T cell subset sorted from them (not recorded which). The rearrangement joined TRBV2 to TRBJ2-3; TRBD2 lines up with 7 middle nucleotides. CDR3 reads: CASTGLLIYTQYF. The DNA sequence follows: TGTGCCAGCACGGGACTACTGATTTATACGCAGTATTTT.